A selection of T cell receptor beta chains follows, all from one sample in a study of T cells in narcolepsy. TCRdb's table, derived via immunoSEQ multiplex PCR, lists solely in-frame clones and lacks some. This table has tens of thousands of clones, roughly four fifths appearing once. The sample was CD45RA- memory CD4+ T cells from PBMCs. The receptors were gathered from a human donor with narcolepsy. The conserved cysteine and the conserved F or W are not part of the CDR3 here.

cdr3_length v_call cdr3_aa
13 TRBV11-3 ASSLGGPGANVLT
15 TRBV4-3 ASSQDYGISLSYEQY
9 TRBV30 AWSVTHEQF
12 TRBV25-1 ASKLSSGANVLT
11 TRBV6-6 ASSYSEITEAF
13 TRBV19 ASSTPQGGNQPQH
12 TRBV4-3 ASSQDTSRSEQF
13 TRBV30 AWSIEGTGKMPQH
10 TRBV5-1 ASSLIRDEQF
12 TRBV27 ASSSSFIRNEQF
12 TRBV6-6 ASSLGMIAETQY
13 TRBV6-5 ASNPPGGNVDEQY
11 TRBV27 ASSFSLNTEAF
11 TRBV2 ASSGTGTGELF
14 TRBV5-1 ASSLTQGVLGYGYT
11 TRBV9 ASSVWGNQPQH
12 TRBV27 ASSWAGMGYGYT
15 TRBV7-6 ASSRTVGRDSYNEQF
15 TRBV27 ASSRLAGTSGVNEQF
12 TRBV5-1 ASRSGRERETQY
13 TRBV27 ASSSTGAVNTEAF
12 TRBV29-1 SVEVFRVGETQY
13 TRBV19 ASSPGEWVGETQY
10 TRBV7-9 ASSFPSGEQF
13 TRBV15 ATSRDLGRGTEAF
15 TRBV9 ASSVLPDPFLGETQY
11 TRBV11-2 ASSSNRAGELF
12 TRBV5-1 ASSLEVGGTEAF
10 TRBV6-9 ASTQGTGELF
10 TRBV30 AWSSSIGGYT
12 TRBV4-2 ASSQVGQSYEQY
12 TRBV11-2 ASSRPPENTEAF
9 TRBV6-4 SGLLLVEQY
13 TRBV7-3 ASSSTPAWADTQY
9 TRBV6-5 ASTGGLGYT
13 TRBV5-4 ASSQRGVGSETQY
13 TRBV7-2 ASSLESNGWYEQY
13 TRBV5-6 ASSKGGPTSYEQY
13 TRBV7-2 ASSLVRLAAYEQY
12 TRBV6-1 ASSEYSRVGEAF
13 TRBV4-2 ASSQEGRSGETQY
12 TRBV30 AWRRRGRTDTQY
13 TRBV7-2 ASSKREGAYTEAF
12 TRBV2 ASREGAPGNTIY
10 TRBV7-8 ASSLPLDTQY
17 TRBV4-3 ASSQVKGLAGGNTDTQY
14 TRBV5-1 ASSLAFPSSYNEQF
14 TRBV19 ASSIDRQLGNTEAF
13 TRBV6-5 ASLEVAGGWETQY
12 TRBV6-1 ASSAQRNTDTQY
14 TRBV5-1 ASSLDGTPSTDTQY